This TCR beta chain was recorded in a study of identical twins. At least ten counts were recorded for this clonotype. Trimming took off 1 base at V and 5 bases at J, with 11 bases between the two ends. This CDR3 has 13 residues. Germline values: CDR1 SQVTM, CDR2 ANQGSEA. TCRdb re-called the 5' RACE reads through MiXCR, storing one row per CDR3 protein. The data hold roughly 690,000 distinct CDR3 sequences, with 6.1% observed a single time. The chain is built from TRBV29-1 and TRBJ1-2, with D unclear. The TCR sequence derives from a man aged 18 to 30 in good health. Specimen: naive T cells sorted from blood. CDR3 DNA: TGCAGCGTTGAAGGGCGAGAAGAATATGGCTACACCTTC. This sequence encodes CSVEGREEYGYTF.